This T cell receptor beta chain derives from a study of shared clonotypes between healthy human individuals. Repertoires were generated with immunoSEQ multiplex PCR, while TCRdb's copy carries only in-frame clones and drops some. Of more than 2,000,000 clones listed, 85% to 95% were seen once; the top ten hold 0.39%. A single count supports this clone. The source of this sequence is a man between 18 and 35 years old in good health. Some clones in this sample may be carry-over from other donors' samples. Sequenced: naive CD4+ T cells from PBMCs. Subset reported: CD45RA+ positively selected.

The CDR3 coding sequence is TGTGCCAGCAGCTTAAGCCCCCCGACAAACCCCTTCGAGCAGTACTTC. Translating gives CASSLSPPTNPFEQYF. The J gene is TRBJ2-7, the V gene TRBV5-6; D remains unclear. The CDR3 extends over 16 amino acids. Germline V gene lookup returns CDR1 SGHDT and CDR2 YYEEEE. V was clipped by 2 bases and J by 6 bases, with 21 bases between them.